The sequence of this TCR beta chain was determined in a study of CD8 T cells in ankylosing spondylitis. As the method for making TCR beta libraries, quantitative 5'-RACE with molecular barcodes was used. TCRdb analysed the 5' RACE reads with MiXCR anew, one entry per CDR3 protein. The data show tens of thousands of distinct CDR3 sequences, about 7.8% seen once. Findings of the study overall: Among TCR beta sequences, a motif of several highly homologous variants appeared characteristic of ankylosing spondylitis blood. Disease-associated clones were reportedly significantly overrepresented in matched ankylosing spondylitis synovial fluid.

Per germline, CDR1 SGHAT and CDR2 FQNNGV. The germline V and J ends were trimmed by 5 bases and 7 bases, with 26 bases remaining between them. This CDR3 is built from 18 residues. This clonotype occurred a few times. The antigen is undetermined. This sequence originates from a male donor with ankylosing spondylitis or in good health (not recorded which). V gene TRBV11-2 combines with J gene TRBJ2-2, with D maybe TRBD1 (6 bases). Sequencing was done on a sample of blood, either unsorted or a sorted T cell fraction (not recorded which). The CDR3, as DNA: TGTGCCAGCAGCCCCCGGGACACCATGGGCCTACGCTTCGGGGAGCTGTTTTTT. The encoded protein is CASSPRDTMGLRFGELFF. The whole variable domain, filled in from reference TRBV11-2 and TRBJ2-2, reads EAGVAQSPRYKIIEKRQSVAFWCNPISGHATLYWYQQILGQGPKLLIQFQNNGVVDDSQLPKDRFSAERLKGVDSTLKIQPAKLEDSAVYLCASSPRDTMGLRFGELFFGEGSRLTVL.